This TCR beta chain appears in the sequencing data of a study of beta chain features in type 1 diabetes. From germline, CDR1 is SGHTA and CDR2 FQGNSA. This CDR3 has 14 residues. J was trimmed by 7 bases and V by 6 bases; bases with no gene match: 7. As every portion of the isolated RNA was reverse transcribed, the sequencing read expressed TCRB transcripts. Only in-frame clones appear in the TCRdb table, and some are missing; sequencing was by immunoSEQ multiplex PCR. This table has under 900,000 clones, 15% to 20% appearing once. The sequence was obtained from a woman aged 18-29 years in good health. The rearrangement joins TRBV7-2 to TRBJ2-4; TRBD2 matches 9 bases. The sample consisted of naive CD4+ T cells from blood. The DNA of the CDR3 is TGTGCCAGCAGTCATAGCGGGAGCCTCAACATTCAGTACTTC. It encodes CASSHSGSLNIQYF.